Each of the 8 T cell receptor beta chains below was sequenced from the same sample in a study of molecular identifiers for immune sequencing clone quantification. TCRdb itself ran the PCR reads through MiXCR, one entry per CDR3 protein. The table lists 60,000 to 70,000 distinct CDR3 sequences, less than 20% of them singletons. The sequencing input was naive CD8+ T cells from blood, with Jurkat cell RNA spiked in. Subset of the sample: FACS-sorted CD8+CD4-CCR7+CD45RA+ naive T cells. The receptors were gathered from a human donor in good health. Some libraries in this study had Jurkat cell RNA spiked in.

This clonotype was observed many times. The rearrangement links TRBV27 to TRBJ2-7; 9 positions agree with TRBD2. CDR1 MNHEY and CDR2 SMNVEV come from the germline V gene (reference sequence). With V trimmed by 5 bases and J by 4 bases, 9 bases remained unmatched. The CDR3 loop spans 15 amino acids. Here the CDR3 reads CASSPGAGGHYEQYF. The DNA of the CDR3 is TGTGCCAGCAGTCCAGGGGCGGGAGGGCATTACGAGCAGTACTTC.

This clonotype has ten or more counts. The chain is built from TRBV29-1 and TRBJ2-1; 7 nucleotides match TRBD2. Germline V CDR1 and CDR2: SQVTM, ANQGSEA. The trim removed 0 bases at V and 3 bases at J, leaving 11 bases unmatched. The CDR3 consists of 17 residues. CDR3 protein: CSVEDLIDGGSYNEQFF. The CDR3 DNA reads as TGCAGCGTTGAAGATCTAATCGACGGCGGGAGCTACAATGAGCAGTTCTTC.

As to this clonotype: This could be a read error, since a much larger clone is one nucleotide away. The rearrangement uses TRBV20-1 and TRBJ2-2; 9 bases fit TRBD2. The germline V gene encodes CDR1 DFQATT and CDR2 SNEGSKA (reference sequence). CDR3 length equals 14 residues. CDR3 residues: CSAPGLAHTGGLFF. The CDR3 bases are TGCAGTGCCCCGGGACTAGCTCACACCGGGGGGCTGTTTTTT.

V usage is TRBV20-1 and J usage is TRBJ2-7, with a tentative D call TRBD2 (5 bases). The V gene's germline CDR1 is DFQATT and CDR2 SNEGSKA (reference sequence). V dropped 3 bases and J dropped 6 bases, with 21 bases sitting between them. CDR3 length: 15 residues. DNA for the CDR3: TGCAGTGCTAGCGCCCCGGACTGGGCCATCGGCGAGCAGTACTTC. This sequence encodes CSASAPDWAIGEQYF.

This clonotype was seen repeatedly, ten times or more. V usage is TRBV7-2 and J usage is TRBJ2-1, with a tentative D call TRBD2 (6 bases). The CDR3 is made up of 18 amino acids. Germline V gene data show CDR1 as SGHTA and CDR2 as FQGNSA. The ends were cut back, 4 bases at V and 3 bases at J, with 22 bases in the middle. This CDR3 reads CASSSAGGTVGRYNEQFF. The CDR3 DNA reads as TGTGCCAGCAGCTCAGCGGGCGGGACGGTTGGGCGCTACAATGAGCAGTTCTTC.

This clonotype showed up many times. The J gene is TRBJ2-3, the V gene TRBV19; 7 bases are shared with TRBD2. The J segment lost 1 base and the V segment lost 5 bases, leaving 9 bases of the junction unmatched. CDR1 and CDR2 from the germline V gene are LNHDA and SQIVND (reference sequence). CDR3 length: 16 residues. The CDR3 sequence: CASSLSGLAGTDTQYF. CDR3 sequence (DNA): TGTGCCAGTAGTCTATCGGGGCTAGCGGGCACAGATACGCAGTATTTT.

V gene TRBV24-1 combines with J gene TRBJ1-1; D remains ambiguous. The V end lost 7 bases, the J end lost 5 bases, and 13 bases lay between the germline ends. CDR3 length: 13 amino acids. Germline assignment: CDR1 KGHDR and CDR2 SFDVKD. The CDR3 nucleotides read TGTGCCACCAGGGGCCGAGGGTATACTGAAGCTTTCTTT. This sequence encodes CATRGRGYTEAFF.

This clonotype was counted at least ten times. V and J are TRBV15 and TRBJ2-3; no firm D call. Germline CDR1 and CDR2: LNHNV and YYDKDF (reference sequence). The CDR3 sequence is 16 residues long. V was clipped by 1 base and J by 0 bases, with 11 bases between them. CDR3 region: CATSRGTSPSTDTQYF. The DNA for the CDR3 is TGTGCCACCAGCAGAGGGACCAGCCCTAGCACAGATACGCAGTATTTT.